The entry that follows covers one TCR beta chain sequence. Assay used: immunoSEQ multiplex PCR; TCRdb lists only in-frame clones, some missing. The data hold more than 80,000 clones, with over 75% observed a single time. The entry originates in a study of blood T cell repertoires in COVID-19. Germline V gene sequence: CDR1 SGHAT, CDR2 FQNNGV. V shed 3 bases and J shed 5 bases, with 7 bases lying between them. The CDR3 loop spans 12 amino acids. The J gene is TRBJ2-5, the V gene TRBV11-2; D is unclear. The TCR comes from a woman aged 70-85 years with acute or convalescent COVID-19. Sequenced material: peripheral blood. CDR3 sequence: CASSFYSETQYF. The CDR3 DNA reads as TGTGCCAGCAGCTTCTACTCGGAGACCCAGTACTTC.